This record covers a single T cell receptor beta chain. Its matching antigen is unknown. Germline CDR1 is SGHVS and CDR2 is FQNEAQ. The junction had 7 bases not matched to a gene; V was cut back by 5 bases and J by 0 bases. The CDR3 is 16 amino acids. PCR primers comprised 60 Vbeta and 13 Jbeta primers. Produced via immunoSEQ multiplex PCR; TCRdb's table is partial and in-frame only. The sample lists about 150,000 clones; roughly 78% were seen once. The data were obtained in a study of cytomegalovirus exposure and HLA in healthy donors. About the study: In an earlier analysis, around 100 million unique TCR beta sequences were found from some 170 million T cells.

Study results and limitations: A later analysis, which compared TCR beta chains of equal frequency, found the HLA-associated ones more clonally expanded. In a later analysis, V- and J-gene trimming of beta chains associated with a DCLRE1C missense variant, replicated independently.

The source of this sequence is a woman between 45 and 65 years old in good health and CMV-seropositive. The material sequenced was PBMCs. J is TRBJ1-3 and V is TRBV7-8; 7 bases align to TRBD1. The CDR3 reads CASSRQGRFSGNTIYF. DNA for the CDR3: TGTGCCAGCAGCCGACAGGGCCGCTTCTCTGGAAACACCATATATTTT.